These 2 T cell receptor beta chains share one sample of origin, sequenced in a study of blood T cell repertoires in COVID-19. Produced via immunoSEQ multiplex PCR; TCRdb's table is partial and in-frame only. The repertoire consists of some 270,000 clones, with 85% occurring once and the leading ten covering approximately 9%. Sequences were obtained from PBMCs or T cells enriched from blood (not recorded which). The receptor set was obtained from a woman between 45 and 60 years old with acute COVID-19.

This clone was seen only a few times. The chain joins TRBV21-1 to TRBJ1-2. TRBV21-1 is deemed a pseudogene. This CDR3 contains 15 residues. Here the CDR3 DNA reads TGTGCCAGCAGCAAAGTGAACAGGGAGGGTTATGGCTACACCTTC. It specifies CASSKVNREGYGYTF.

This chain connects TRBV4-2 to TRBJ1-1; tentatively, D is TRBD1 (5 bases). The germline V gene has CDR1 LGHNA and CDR2 YNFKEQ. There are 14 residues in the CDR3. V was cut by 0 bases and J by 5 bases, with 10 bases left in between. CDR3 residues: CASSQEGALTEAFF. In nucleotides, the CDR3 is TGTGCCAGCAGCCAAGAAGGGGCGCTTACTGAAGCTTTCTTT.